This T cell receptor beta chain was captured in a study of blood T cell repertoires in COVID-19. About the study: Both acute and convalescent COVID-19 samples were obtained from the United States, Italy and Spain.

The CDR3 has 13 residues. Original data processing: It was from reference gene primer amplification that nucleated cell counts were estimated. Generated by immunoSEQ multiplex PCR, the TCRdb table keeps only in-frame clones and is missing some. Clonal size and the V and J genes are those of that table, whereas D and trimming came from the DNA. Of about 360,000 clones listed, approximately 86% are singletons. V and J are TRBV21-1 and TRBJ1-1; whether TRBD1, the table's D call, matches the DNA was not checked. TRBV21-1 is an annotated pseudogene. Sequencing was done on a sample of peripheral blood. The receptor was isolated from a woman aged 60 to 75 with COVID-19, enrolled during active disease. CDR3 amino acids: CASSKTGGAEAFF. The CDR3 nucleotides are TGTGCCAGCAGCAAGACAGGGGGGGCTGAAGCTTTCTTT.